This paragraph covers one TCR beta chain sequence. At least ten counts were recorded for this clonotype. Its antigen is currently not known. No clone much larger than this one lies a single base away; base qualities are absent. Sequencing relied on an Illumina HiSeq 2000. TCR beta chain libraries were generated by multiplex PCR amplification. The amplified TCR beta chain products were analyzed by high-throughput sequencing. The public reads were reprocessed in TCRdb via fastp at Q25 and MiXCR, keeping in-frame beta chains. Duplicate CDR3 protein sequences are folded into a single record with the most common DNA and genes. In all, the sample holds under 350,000 distinct CDR3 sequences, and about 30% of those were seen once. The ten largest make up approximately 1% of the sample. Trimming takes 3 bases off V and 3 bases off J; junction bases not matched to a gene: 7. The CDR3 runs 16 amino acids, cysteine and phenylalanine included. Only CDR3 DNA is held: 48 bases, read in frame from base 1. CDR1 LNHDA and CDR2 SQIVND are derived from the germline V gene (reference sequence).

This entry belongs to a study of breast tumors, draining lymph nodes, adjacent tissues listed by TCRdb under 2016. Regarding the complete study: TCR beta repertoires were compared across tumor, adjacent nontumor tissue and axillary lymph nodes obtained from breast cancer patients. The study aimed to assess the relationships and possible T-cell exchange between tumor, surrounding tissue and draining lymph node repertoires in human breast cancer.

General findings and caveats noted by the study authors: The conclusion that tumor T cells originate in lymph nodes was presented as consistent with a hypothesis rather than as directly demonstrated. The data were considered consistent with most tumor T cells being derived from the lymph node and subsequently expanding within tumor tissue. Tumor and nontumor tissue repertoires were found to be significantly more similar in luminal-like than in basal-like breast cancer. Tumor T-cell repertoires showed less diversity than lymph node repertoires and more diversity than nontumor tissue repertoires, and tumor T-cell repertoires showed preferential V and J gene usage.

The lymph node samples were taken from the axillary draining lymph nodes of breast cancer patients. Material: axillary lymph node tissue. The sequence was obtained from a female donor with breast cancer. Some clones in this sample may be carry-over from other donors' samples. The V gene is TRBV19 and the J gene is TRBJ1-5, with 8 bases aligning to TRBD1. The CDR3 protein: CASSITDRVYNQPQHF. The sequence in DNA is TGTGCCAGTAGTATTACGGACAGGGTTTACAATCAGCCCCAGCATTTT.